These 32 T cell receptor beta chains share one sample of origin, sequenced in a study of cytomegalovirus exposure and HLA in healthy donors. The PCR ran on 60 Vbeta and 13 Jbeta primers. Repertoires were generated with immunoSEQ multiplex PCR, while TCRdb's copy carries only in-frame clones and drops some. This sample's table reports 40,000 to 55,000 clones. The sequencing sample was made of PBMCs. These receptors were collected from a male donor in good health and CMV-seropositive.

The chain joins TRBV7-3 to TRBJ1-1; D possibly corresponds to TRBD1 (5 bases). Germline V gene lookup returns CDR1 SGHTA and CDR2 FQGTGA. The germline V and J ends were trimmed by 2 bases and 6 bases, with 22 bases remaining between them. This CDR3 is 17 amino acids long. The CDR3 reads CASSLDPGRGEVAEAFF. The CDR3 nucleotides are TGTGCCAGCAGCTTAGATCCAGGGCGGGGGGAAGTTGCTGAAGCTTTCTTT.

This rearrangement joins TRBV7-2 to TRBJ2-1; 12 bases are a match to TRBD2. The CDR3 runs 15 residues. The junction had 4 bases not matched to a gene; V was cut back by 2 bases and J by 8 bases. Germline V gene lookup returns CDR1 SGHTA and CDR2 FQGNSA. CDR3: CASSLLAGGSDEQFF. For the CDR3, the DNA is TGTGCCAGCAGCTTACTAGCGGGGGGGTCCGATGAGCAGTTCTTC.

The rearrangement uses TRBV6-4 and TRBJ2-5; 15 positions match TRBD2. V shed 5 bases, J shed 5 bases, and the junction held 6 bases outside the gene matches. The germline V gene encodes CDR1 MRHNA and CDR2 SNTAGT. The CDR3 is made up of 16 amino acids. This CDR3 is CASSRTSGGALETQYF. CDR3 DNA sequence: TGTGCCAGCAGTCGGACTAGCGGGGGGGCCCTTGAGACCCAGTACTTC.

The J gene is TRBJ1-4, the V gene TRBV9; tentatively, D is TRBD1 (6 bases). Germline CDR1 and CDR2: SGDLS and YYNGEE. The CDR3 sequence is 14 residues long. With 4 bases removed from V and 6 bases from J, the gap between germline ends came to 13 bases. The CDR3 reads CASSPAGEYEKLFF. DNA for the CDR3: TGTGCCAGCAGCCCGGCAGGGGAGTATGAAAAACTGTTTTTT.

The chain is built from TRBV5-1 and TRBJ2-5; 9 bases agree with TRBD1. V trimming: 4 bases; J trimming: 5 bases; junction bases outside the gene matches: 3. There are 13 residues in the CDR3. CDR1 SGHRS and CDR2 YFSETQ come from the germline V gene. The CDR3 loop reads CASSRGQGETQYF. The CDR3 nucleotides are TGCGCCAGCAGCCGGGGACAGGGCGAGACCCAGTACTTC.

The chain is built from TRBV27 and TRBJ1-5; 7 bases match TRBD1. The CDR3 covers 14 residues. The V and J ends lost 5 bases and 6 bases, in that order; junction bases with no gene match: 7. From germline, CDR1 is MNHEY and CDR2 SMNVEV (reference sequence). The CDR3 DNA is TGTGCCAGCAGTGCGCGACAGGGTAGTCAGCCCCAGCATTTT. Translation: CASSARQGSQPQHF.

The V call is TRBV9, the J call TRBJ2-2; D gene unclear. The CDR3 is made up of 12 amino acids. CDR1 and CDR2 from the germline V gene are SGDLS and YYNGEE. Trimming took 1 base from V and 6 from J, leaving 4 bases between them. CDR3 sequence: CASSVISGELFF. CDR3 DNA sequence: TGTGCCAGCAGCGTAATCTCCGGGGAGCTGTTTTTT.

The J gene is TRBJ2-1, the V gene TRBV2; 10 bases line up with TRBD2. The germline V gene encodes CDR1 SNHLY and CDR2 FYNNEI. After removal of 6 bases from V and 3 bases from J, the junction contained 14 bases not matched to a gene. CDR3 length: 18 residues. The CDR3 DNA is TGTGCCAGCAGGGGACCGTTCCTAGCGGGGGACCGCTACAATGAGCAGTTCTTC. It yields the protein CASRGPFLAGDRYNEQFF.

The chain recombines TRBV28 with TRBJ2-3; 7 bases agree with TRBD2. Germline V CDR1 and CDR2: MDHEN, SYDVKM. CDR3 length: 15 residues. V was pared by 6 bases and J by 0 bases, with 6 bases of the junction left unmatched. CDR3 protein: CASSSGDSSTDTQYF. In DNA, the CDR3 is TGTGCCAGCAGCAGCGGGGATTCTAGCACAGATACGCAGTATTTT. The full variable domain, in which reference TRBV28 and TRBJ2-3 provide the parts outside the CDR3, is DVKVTQSSRYLVKRTGEKVFLECVQDMDHENMFWYRQDPGLGLRLIYFSYDVKMKEKGDIPEGYSVSREKKERFSLILESASTNQTSMYLCASSSGDSSTDTQYFGPGTRLTVL.

This chain connects TRBV14 to TRBJ2-2; 8 bases match TRBD2. V gave up 1 base and J gave up 6 bases; unmatched junction bases: 13. The CDR3 extends over 18 amino acids. CDR1 is SGHDN and CDR2 is FVKESK in the germline V gene. This CDR3 is CASSQGIAGSMVSGELFF. The CDR3 DNA reads as TGTGCCAGCAGCCAAGGGATAGCGGGGTCGATGGTGTCCGGGGAGCTGTTTTTT. The full variable domain, rest sourced from reference TRBV14 and TRBJ2-2, is EAGVTQFPSHSVIEKGQTVTLRCDPISGHDNLYWYRRVMGKEIKFLLHFVKESKQDESGMPNNRFLAERTGGTYSTLKVQPAELEDSGVYFCASSQGIAGSMVSGELFFGEGSRLTVL.

J is TRBJ1-6 and V is TRBV14; 7 bases map to TRBD1. This CDR3 is 15 amino acids long. V gave up 4 bases and J gave up 10 bases; unmatched junction bases: 10. Germline CDR1 reads SGHDN; CDR2 reads FVKESK. CDR3 residues: CASSRQGEALSPLHF. The CDR3 DNA follows: TGTGCCAGCAGCCGCCAGGGGGAGGCTTTGTCACCCCTCCACTTT.

The genes are TRBV18 and TRBJ2-7, with D possibly TRBD2 on 7 matching bases. V was trimmed by 6 bases and J by 0 bases, leaving 12 bases between them. The CDR3 totals 14 residues. Per germline, CDR1 KGHSH and CDR2 LQKENI. This chain's CDR3 is CASSPGGRSYEQYF. CDR3 nucleotides: TGTGCCAGCTCCCCCGGGGGGCGCTCCTACGAGCAGTACTTC. The full variable domain, with the rest looked up from reference TRBV18 and TRBJ2-7, is NAGVMQNPRHLVRRRGQEARLRCSPMKGHSHVYWYRQLPEEGLKFMVYLQKENIIDESGMPKERFSAEFPKEGPSILRIQQVVRGDSAAYFCASSPGGRSYEQYFGPGTRLTVT.

V usage is TRBV11-2 and J usage is TRBJ2-7; TRBD1 matches at 10 bases. V lost 4 bases, J lost 3 bases, and 6 bases stayed unmatched. Germline CDR1 reads SGHAT; CDR2 reads FQNNGV. The CDR3 is made up of 15 amino acids. CDR3: CASSSPGQGIYEQYF. The CDR3 bases are TGTGCCAGCAGCTCTCCGGGACAGGGGATCTACGAGCAGTACTTC. Full variable domain (rest looked up from reference TRBV11-2 and TRBJ2-7): EAGVAQSPRYKIIEKRQSVAFWCNPISGHATLYWYQQILGQGPKLLIQFQNNGVVDDSQLPKDRFSAERLKGVDSTLKIQPAKLEDSAVYLCASSSPGQGIYEQYFGPGTRLTVT.

The gene calls are TRBV5-1 and TRBJ2-2, with 7 bases aligning to TRBD1. The CDR3 contains 17 residues. Trimming took 4 bases from V and 0 from J; bases not matched to a gene: 9. CDR1 is SGHRS and CDR2 is YFSETQ in the germline V gene. Here the CDR3 reads CASSQGQNQPNTGELFF. The CDR3 DNA is TGCGCCAGCAGCCAGGGACAGAATCAACCGAACACCGGGGAGCTGTTTTTT.

The gene calls are TRBV4-1 and TRBJ1-1, with D maybe TRBD1 (5 bases). Trimming left V 0 bases short and J 4 bases short, with 15 bases between. This CDR3 is built from 16 residues. Germline V gene data show CDR1 as MGHRA and CDR2 as YSYEKL. CDR3 sequence (DNA): TGCGCCAGCAGCCAAGATCGGGGGGGTTTAGTCACTGAAGCTTTCTTT. Translation: CASSQDRGGLVTEAFF.

The chain carries TRBV5-1 and TRBJ2-2, with a possible D match to TRBD1 (5 bases). V gave up 0 bases and J gave up 13 bases, with 22 bases separating them. The germline V gene encodes CDR1 SGHRS and CDR2 YFSETQ. The CDR3 has 16 amino acids. The CDR3 region is CASSLEDPGRHRRLFF. CDR3 nucleotide sequence: TGCGCCAGCAGCTTGGAAGATCCAGGGCGTCACCGGCGGCTGTTTTTT.

The chain recombines TRBV4-2 with TRBJ2-5; D not certain. The CDR3 is made up of 15 amino acids. Trimming removed 4 bases from V and 3 bases from J, with 15 bases in between. CDR1 is LGHNA, CDR2 YNFKEQ, per germline. This CDR3 reads CASSRLTRQEETQYF. In DNA, the CDR3 is TGTGCCAGCAGCCGTCTAACACGGCAGGAAGAGACCCAGTACTTC.

This sequence joins TRBV6-6 and TRBJ1-3; 7 bases line up with TRBD1. Germline CDR1 MNHNY, CDR2 SVGAGI (reference sequence). The CDR3 sequence is 12 residues long. V lost 7 bases and J lost 8; bases outside the gene matches: 5. CDR3 DNA: TGTGCCAGCAAAGGACAGGCGCACACCATATATTTT. It encodes CASKGQAHTIYF.

The genes are TRBV27 and TRBJ1-1, with 11 bases that match TRBD1. The CDR3 totals 16 residues. Germline values: CDR1 MNHEY, CDR2 SMNVEV (reference sequence). J gave up 0 bases and V 3 bases, and 3 bases lay outside the gene matches. The CDR3 loop is CASSLGTGGLNTEAFF. The CDR3 nucleotides are TGTGCCAGCAGTTTGGGGACAGGGGGTCTGAACACTGAAGCTTTCTTT.

The rearrangement links TRBV30 to TRBJ2-7; 9 bases align to TRBD1. The length of the CDR3 is 11 residues. Germline loops: CDR1 GTSNPN, CDR2 SVGIG (reference sequence). V trimming: 6 bases; J trimming: 6 bases; junction bases outside the gene matches: 3. CDR3 DNA sequence: TGTGCCTGCCAGACAGGGGGCGAGCAGTACTTC. This codes for CACQTGGEQYF.

The gene calls are TRBV7-2 and TRBJ1-2, with 7 bases fitting TRBD1. The CDR3 is 11 residues long. Trimming removed 4 bases from V and 9 bases from J; junction bases left unmatched: 2. Germline loops: CDR1 SGHTA, CDR2 FQGNSA. The CDR3 DNA sequence: TGTGCCAGCAGCTCACAGGGGAGCTACACCTTC. It translates to CASSSQGSYTF.

The chain combines TRBV2 with TRBJ1-5; no definite D call. Trimming stripped 8 bases from V and 2 bases from J, with 10 bases between. CDR3 size: 13 residues. The germline V gene has CDR1 SNHLY and CDR2 FYNNEI. CDR3 region: CASGEWGNQPQHF. Written as DNA, the CDR3 is TGTGCCAGCGGAGAGTGGGGCAATCAGCCCCAGCATTTT.

The genes are TRBV7-8 and TRBJ2-5; no definite D call. V was clipped by 0 bases and J by 0 bases, with 11 bases between them. CDR1 SGHVS and CDR2 FQNEAQ come from the germline V gene. This CDR3 has 16 residues. The CDR3 loop reads CASSLAPSANQETQYF. The CDR3 nucleotides are TGTGCCAGCAGCTTAGCGCCCAGCGCCAACCAAGAGACCCAGTACTTC.

The chain joins TRBV29-1 to TRBJ2-5, with 8 bases lining up with TRBD2. The J segment lost 5 bases and the V segment lost 6 bases, leaving 14 bases of the junction unmatched. CDR3 length equals 15 residues. CDR1 SQVTM and CDR2 ANQGSEA come from the germline V gene. The CDR3 protein is CSVLPSYSGEETQYF. CDR3 coding DNA: TGCAGCGTGCTACCCTCCTATAGCGGGGAGGAGACCCAGTACTTC.

J is TRBJ2-1 and V is TRBV7-3, with 9 bases matching TRBD2. Trimming removed 4 bases from V and 8 bases from J; junction bases left unmatched: 9. Germline V gives CDR1 SGHTA, CDR2 FQGTGA. This CDR3 has 15 residues. This CDR3 is CASSSSGGPLYEQFF. In DNA form, the CDR3 reads TGTGCCAGCAGCTCCAGCGGGGGGCCCCTCTATGAGCAGTTCTTC.

The J gene is TRBJ2-2, the V gene TRBV11-2, with D possibly matching TRBD1 (5 bases). CDR1 and CDR2 (germline): SGHAT, FQNNGV. This CDR3 contains 16 residues. V gave up 3 bases and J gave up 5 bases, with 16 bases separating them. The CDR3 DNA sequence: TGTGCCAGCAGCTTTATTTTCACAGGCCAAACCGGGGAGCTGTTTTTT. Translating gives CASSFIFTGQTGELFF.

The CDR3 sequence: CAWRLGVTAFF. In nucleotides, the CDR3 is TGTGCCTGGAGATTAGGGGTAACGGCTTTCTTT. The chain couples TRBV30 to TRBJ1-1, with D possibly TRBD1 on 5 matching bases. The CDR3 is made up of 11 amino acids. Germline CDR1 is GTSNPN and CDR2 is SVGIG (reference sequence). Trimming shortened V by 3 bases and J by 11 bases, and 13 bases separated the two germline ends.

The CDR3 here is CASSSYKDSGYTF. In DNA, the CDR3 is TGTGCCAGCAGCTCCTACAAGGACAGCGGCTACACCTTC. The chain uses TRBV5-6 and TRBJ1-2, with D tentatively TRBD1 (6 bases). Germline CDR1 SGHDT, CDR2 YYEEEE. The CDR3 has 13 amino acids. The V gene lost 3 bases and the J gene lost 8 bases, with 14 bases spanning the gap.

The chain uses TRBV7-2 and TRBJ1-1; 9 bases agree with TRBD1. J lost 2 bases, V lost 5 bases, and 6 bases had no gene match. The CDR3 is 15 amino acids. Germline-derived CDR1 and CDR2 are SGHTA and FQGNSA. The CDR3 sequence: CASSPTGGVNTEAFF. In DNA, the CDR3 is TGTGCCAGCAGCCCGACAGGGGGGGTTAACACTGAAGCTTTCTTT.

V gene TRBV27 combines with J gene TRBJ1-1, with TRBD1 matching over 7 bases. With 6 bases clipped from V and 5 bases from J, the junction kept 21 bases outside the gene matches. This CDR3 comprises 18 residues. Germline V gene data show CDR1 as MNHEY and CDR2 as SMNVEV (reference sequence). Here the CDR3 reads CASRPDRVVRTKGTEAFF. CDR3 nucleotides: TGTGCCAGCAGACCAGACAGGGTTGTTCGTACGAAGGGAACTGAAGCTTTCTTT.

The chain couples TRBV7-6 to TRBJ2-5, with 11 nucleotides matching TRBD1. The CDR3 has 15 residues. Per the germline V gene, CDR1 is SGHVS and CDR2 is FNYEAQ. V gave up 5 bases and J gave up 7 bases; unmatched junction bases: 9. The CDR3 spells CASSLSTGTGGTQYF. The CDR3 DNA sequence: TGTGCCAGCAGCCTTTCTACCGGGACAGGGGGGACCCAGTACTTC.

The gene calls are TRBV29-1 and TRBJ2-3, with 8 bases lining up with TRBD2. V lost 2 bases, J lost 2 bases, and 3 bases stayed unmatched. Per the germline V gene, CDR1 is SQVTM and CDR2 is ANQGSEA. CDR3 length: 14 amino acids. This chain's CDR3 is CSVEYGGATDTQYF. The CDR3 nucleotides are TGCAGCGTTGAATACGGGGGGGCCACAGATACGCAGTATTTT.